The 19 T cell receptor beta chains given below trace back to one sample, sequenced in a study of T cells expressing NK-cell markers. TCRdb re-analyzed the 5' RACE reads; it lists each CDR3 protein once, without DNA. The table lists about 260,000 distinct CDR3 sequences. The sample taken for sequencing was blood T cells: a sorted CD56 or NKG2C T cell subset, CD4+ or CD8+ T cells, or bulk PBMC T cells (not recorded which). The receptors were sampled from a woman between 18 and 70 years old in good health.

The chain carries TRBV10-2 and TRBJ1-1; with no DNA, the TCRdb D assignment of TRBD1 cannot be verified. Germline V lookup: CDR1 WSHSY, CDR2 SAAADI. This CDR3 is built from 16 residues. The CDR3 spells CASSERDRLRNTEAFF.

The chain couples TRBV20-1 to TRBJ2-1; TCRdb reports TRBD2, a call that lacks DNA to check it against. CDR3 length equals 16 residues. CDR1 is DFQATT and CDR2 is SNEGSKA in the germline V gene (reference sequence). CDR3 amino acids: CSVASGGSSSYNEQFF.

The rearrangement joins TRBV12-3 or TRBV12-4 to TRBJ1-1. The CDR3 contains 12 residues. CDR3: CASSSSGTEAFF.

This sequence joins TRBV7-2 and TRBJ1-1. There are 15 residues in the CDR3. Germline lookup yields CDR1 SGHTA and CDR2 FQGNSA. CDR3 protein: CASSPSRVLNTEAFF.

This chain links TRBV29-1 with TRBJ2-7; the TRBD1 assignment by TCRdb is unverifiable without DNA. Germline lookup yields CDR1 SQVTM and CDR2 ANQGSEA. The CDR3 is 15 amino acids. CDR3 sequence: CSVEERTGRAYEQYF.

This sequence joins TRBV20-1 and TRBJ1-1. The CDR3 consists of 13 residues. The germline V gene has CDR1 DFQATT and CDR2 SNEGSKA (reference sequence). The chain's CDR3 is CSARFKVNTEAFF.

This sequence joins TRBV4-2 and TRBJ1-6. The CDR3 sequence is 15 residues long. The germline gives CDR1 LGHNA, CDR2 YNFKEQ. The CDR3 sequence: CASSQDRGFNSPLHF.

This chain uses TRBV14 with TRBJ1-5. This CDR3 is built from 13 residues. The germline V gene has CDR1 SGHDN and CDR2 FVKESK. CDR3 sequence reads: CASSPSGDQPQHF.

The chain combines TRBV7-2 with TRBJ2-7; TCRdb calls TRBD1, which cannot be checked without DNA. Germline assignment: CDR1 SGHTA and CDR2 FQGNSA. The CDR3 sequence is 15 residues long. This CDR3 reads CASSQGGTGSHEQYF.

The J gene is TRBJ2-3, the V gene TRBV7-9; TCRdb designates TRBD1, a call that cannot be tested without DNA. This CDR3 contains 14 residues. Germline values: CDR1 SEHNR, CDR2 FQNEAQ (reference sequence). CDR3 sequence: CASSFGGGRATQYF.

The chain joins TRBV7-6 to TRBJ1-4; TCRdb's D call of TRBD1 is untestable without DNA. The CDR3 extends over 14 amino acids. Germline V gene sequence: CDR1 SGHVS, CDR2 FNYEAQ. CDR3 region: CASSSQNWGEKLFF.

V and J are TRBV12-3 or TRBV12-4 and TRBJ1-6; the TCRdb D gene call, TRBD1, has no DNA to confirm it. The CDR3 runs to 14 residues. The CDR3 is CASTSGSYNSPLHF.

This chain uses TRBV4-3 with TRBJ2-2; TCRdb gives TRBD2 as the D gene, but with no DNA this cannot be confirmed. CDR3 length: 14 residues. Germline CDR1 and CDR2: LGHNA and YSLEER. The CDR3 spells CASSPISGTGELFF.

The chain recombines TRBV6-1 with TRBJ1-2; the D call from TCRdb, TRBD1, cannot be confirmed without DNA. The germline CDR1 and CDR2 sequences are MNHNS and SASEGT. This CDR3 region has 13 residues. The CDR3: CASRGGASYGYTF.

The genes are TRBV7-8 and TRBJ1-2; there is no DNA to check the TCRdb D call of TRBD1. CDR1 and CDR2 from the germline V gene are SGHVS and FQNEAQ. This CDR3 spans 16 amino acids. The CDR3 sequence: CASSLVTGGTNYGYTF.

The rearrangement uses TRBV2 and TRBJ1-4. The length of the CDR3 is 14 residues. Per germline, CDR1 SNHLY and CDR2 FYNNEI. CDR3 protein: CASSEQATNEKLFF.

The chain recombines TRBV11-2 with TRBJ2-7. CDR1 and CDR2 from the germline V gene are SGHAT and FQNNGV. This CDR3 region has 12 residues. CDR3 sequence reads: CASSTNSYEQYF.

The chain employs TRBV4-2 and TRBJ2-5; TCRdb designates TRBD1, a call that cannot be tested without DNA. This CDR3 region has 15 residues. Germline V gene data show CDR1 as LGHNA and CDR2 as YNFKEQ. CDR3 sequence reads: CASSLELRGQETQYF.

The rearrangement joins TRBV29-1 to TRBJ1-2; TCRdb's D gene call, TRBD1, goes unchecked for lack of DNA. The CDR3 has 13 amino acids. Germline V gene data show CDR1 as SQVTM and CDR2 as ANQGSEA. CDR3 protein: CSVEGGGNYGYTF.